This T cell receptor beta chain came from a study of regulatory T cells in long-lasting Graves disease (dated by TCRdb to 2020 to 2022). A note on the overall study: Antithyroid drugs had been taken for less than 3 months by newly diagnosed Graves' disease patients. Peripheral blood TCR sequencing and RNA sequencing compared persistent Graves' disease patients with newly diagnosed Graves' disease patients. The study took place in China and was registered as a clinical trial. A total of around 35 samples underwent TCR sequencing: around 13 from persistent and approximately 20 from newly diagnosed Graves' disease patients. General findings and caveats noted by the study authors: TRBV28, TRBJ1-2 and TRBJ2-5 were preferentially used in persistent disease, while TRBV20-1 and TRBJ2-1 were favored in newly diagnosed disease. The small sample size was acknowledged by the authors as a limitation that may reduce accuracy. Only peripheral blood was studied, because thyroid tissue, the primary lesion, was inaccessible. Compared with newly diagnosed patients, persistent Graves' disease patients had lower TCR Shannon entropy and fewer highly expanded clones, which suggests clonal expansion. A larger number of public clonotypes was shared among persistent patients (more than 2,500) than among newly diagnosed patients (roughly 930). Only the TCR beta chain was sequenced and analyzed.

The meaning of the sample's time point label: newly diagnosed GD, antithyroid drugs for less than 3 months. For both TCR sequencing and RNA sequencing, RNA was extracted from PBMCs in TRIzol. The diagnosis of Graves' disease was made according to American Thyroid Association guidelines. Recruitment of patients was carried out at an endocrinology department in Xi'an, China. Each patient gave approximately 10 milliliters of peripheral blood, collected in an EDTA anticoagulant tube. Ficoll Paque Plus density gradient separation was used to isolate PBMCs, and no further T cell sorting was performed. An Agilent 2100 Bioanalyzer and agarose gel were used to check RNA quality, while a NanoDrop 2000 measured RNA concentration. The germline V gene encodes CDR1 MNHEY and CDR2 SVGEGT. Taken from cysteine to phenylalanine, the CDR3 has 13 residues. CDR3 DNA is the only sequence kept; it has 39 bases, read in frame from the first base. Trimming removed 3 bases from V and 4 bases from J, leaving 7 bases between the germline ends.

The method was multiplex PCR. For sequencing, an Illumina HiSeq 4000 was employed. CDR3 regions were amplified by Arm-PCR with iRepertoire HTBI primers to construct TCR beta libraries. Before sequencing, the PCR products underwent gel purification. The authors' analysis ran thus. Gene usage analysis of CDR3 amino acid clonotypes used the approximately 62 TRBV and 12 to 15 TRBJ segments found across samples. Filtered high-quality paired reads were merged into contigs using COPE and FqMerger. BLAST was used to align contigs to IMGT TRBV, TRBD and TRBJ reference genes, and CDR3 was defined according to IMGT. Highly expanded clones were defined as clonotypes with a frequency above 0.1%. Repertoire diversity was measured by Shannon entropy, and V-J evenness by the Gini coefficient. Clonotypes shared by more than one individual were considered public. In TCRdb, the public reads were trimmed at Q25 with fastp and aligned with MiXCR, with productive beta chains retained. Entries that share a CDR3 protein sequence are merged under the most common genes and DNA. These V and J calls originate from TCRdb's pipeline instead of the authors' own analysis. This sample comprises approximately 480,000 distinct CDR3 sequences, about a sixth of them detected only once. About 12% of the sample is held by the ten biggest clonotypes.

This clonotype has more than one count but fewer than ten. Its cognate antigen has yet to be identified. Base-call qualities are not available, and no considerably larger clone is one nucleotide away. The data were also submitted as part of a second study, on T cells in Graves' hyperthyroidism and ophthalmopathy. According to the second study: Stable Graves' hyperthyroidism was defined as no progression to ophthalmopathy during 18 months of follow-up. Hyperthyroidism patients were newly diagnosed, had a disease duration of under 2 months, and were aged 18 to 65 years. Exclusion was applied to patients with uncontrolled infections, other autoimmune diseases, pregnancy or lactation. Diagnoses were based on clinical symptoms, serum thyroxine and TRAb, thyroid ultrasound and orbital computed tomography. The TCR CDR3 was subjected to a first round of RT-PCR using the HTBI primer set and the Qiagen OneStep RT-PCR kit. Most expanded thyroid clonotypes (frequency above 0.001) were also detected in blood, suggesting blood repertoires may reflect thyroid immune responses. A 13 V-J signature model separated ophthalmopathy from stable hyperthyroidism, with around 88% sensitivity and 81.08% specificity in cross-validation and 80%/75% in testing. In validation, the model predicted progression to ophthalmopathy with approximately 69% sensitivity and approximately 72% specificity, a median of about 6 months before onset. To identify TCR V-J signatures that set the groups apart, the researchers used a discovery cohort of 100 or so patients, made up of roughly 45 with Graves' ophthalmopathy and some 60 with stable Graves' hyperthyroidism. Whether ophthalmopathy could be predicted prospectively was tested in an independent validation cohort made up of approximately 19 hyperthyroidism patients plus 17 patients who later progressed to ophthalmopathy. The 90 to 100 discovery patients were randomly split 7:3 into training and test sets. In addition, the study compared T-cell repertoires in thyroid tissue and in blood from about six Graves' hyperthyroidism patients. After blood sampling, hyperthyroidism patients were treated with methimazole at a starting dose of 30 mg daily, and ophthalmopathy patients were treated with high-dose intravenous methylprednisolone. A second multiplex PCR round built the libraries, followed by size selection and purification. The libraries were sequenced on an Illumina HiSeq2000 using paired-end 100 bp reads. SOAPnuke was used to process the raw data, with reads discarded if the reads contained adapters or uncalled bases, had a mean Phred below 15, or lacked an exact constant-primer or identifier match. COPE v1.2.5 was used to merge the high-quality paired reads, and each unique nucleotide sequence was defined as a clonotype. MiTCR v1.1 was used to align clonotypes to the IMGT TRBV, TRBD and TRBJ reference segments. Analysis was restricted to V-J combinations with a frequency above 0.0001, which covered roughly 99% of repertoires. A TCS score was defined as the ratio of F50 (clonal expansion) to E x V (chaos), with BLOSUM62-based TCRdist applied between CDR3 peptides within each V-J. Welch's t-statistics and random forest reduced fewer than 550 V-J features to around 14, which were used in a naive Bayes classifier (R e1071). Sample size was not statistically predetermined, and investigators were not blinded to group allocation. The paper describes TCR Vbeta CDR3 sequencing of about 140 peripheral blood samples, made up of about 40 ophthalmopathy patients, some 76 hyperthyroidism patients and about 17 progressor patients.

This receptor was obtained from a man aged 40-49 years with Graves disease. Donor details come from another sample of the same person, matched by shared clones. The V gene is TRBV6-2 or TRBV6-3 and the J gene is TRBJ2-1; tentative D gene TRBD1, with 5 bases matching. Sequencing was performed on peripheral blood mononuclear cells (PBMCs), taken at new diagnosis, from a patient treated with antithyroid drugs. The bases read TGTGCCAGCAGTTATCAGGGATACAATGAGCAGTTCTTC. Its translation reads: CASSYQGYNEQFF.